This T cell receptor (beta chain) is drawn from a study of blood T cells in healthy people across ages. Study-wide findings and caveats: The long-lived group displayed more naive CD4+ cells, plus higher diversity, than the aged donors did.

Combining a sample-barcoded 5' primer with a J-beta primer mix, a second PCR ran for roughly 7 to 12 cycles. Each TCR beta cDNA got a 12-nucleotide random molecular identifier. A single record per CDR3 protein comes from TCRdb applying MiXCR to the 5' RACE reads. This table has more than 1,000,000 distinct CDR3 sequences, approximately 25% appearing once. There are 14 residues in the CDR3. Trimming removed 4 bases from V and 3 bases from J, with 16 bases in between. Germline V lookup: CDR1 DFQATT, CDR2 SNEGSKA (reference sequence). There are a few counts of this clonotype. Its target is unknown. Another study also made use of these data, one on T cells of mothers and their children. That source reports: In this cohort, donors were three healthy Caucasian mothers plus their six children. Normalized overlap was always slightly, never significantly, higher in related than unrelated mother-child pairs.

V and J are TRBV20-1 and TRBJ2-7; D not resolved. The receptor comes from a girl aged 2 to 9 in good health. The sequenced material came from blood. The CDR3 here is CSAIRAFSYYEQYF. In nucleotides, the CDR3 is TGCAGTGCTATCCGGGCCTTTTCCTACTACGAGCAGTACTTC.